This TCR beta chain came from a study of blood T cell repertoires in COVID-19. Across the study: Sites in the United States, Italy and Spain provided acute and convalescent COVID-19 samples.

The study drew participants aged about 18 to 89 years from under 30 US areas. V lost 5 bases, J lost 7 bases, and 7 bases stayed unmatched. Germline values: CDR1 SEHNR, CDR2 FQNEAQ (reference sequence). CDR3 size: 14 residues. In the study's own analysis: Amplification of reference gene primers was used by the study to estimate nucleated cell counts. Libraries were prepared by immunoSEQ multiplex PCR; TCRdb keeps only in-frame clonotypes and omits some of them. That table gives V, J and clone size, and the DNA gave D and trimming. The table includes a few hundred thousand clones, around 90% detected once.

The sequence was collected from a young man with acute COVID-19. The J gene is TRBJ1-4, the V gene TRBV7-9; 7 nucleotides align to TRBD1. What was sequenced was PBMCs or T cells enriched from blood (not recorded which). The chain's CDR3 is CASSGDRVGEKLFF. The CDR3 DNA reads as TGTGCCAGCAGCGGAGACAGGGTTGGTGAAAAACTGTTTTTT.